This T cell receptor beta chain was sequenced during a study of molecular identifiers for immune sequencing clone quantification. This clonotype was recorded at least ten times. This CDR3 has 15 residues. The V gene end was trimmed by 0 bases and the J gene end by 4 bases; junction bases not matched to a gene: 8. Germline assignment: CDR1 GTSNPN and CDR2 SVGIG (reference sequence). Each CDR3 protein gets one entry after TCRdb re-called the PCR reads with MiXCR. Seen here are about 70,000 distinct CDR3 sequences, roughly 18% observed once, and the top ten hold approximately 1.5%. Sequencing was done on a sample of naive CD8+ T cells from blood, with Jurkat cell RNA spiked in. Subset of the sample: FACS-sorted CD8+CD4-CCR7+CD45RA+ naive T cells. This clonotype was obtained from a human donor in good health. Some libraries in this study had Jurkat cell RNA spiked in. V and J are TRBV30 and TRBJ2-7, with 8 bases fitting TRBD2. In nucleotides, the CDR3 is TGTGCCTGGAGTGTCGATTGGAGCGGGAGTTACGAGCAGTACTTC. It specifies CAWSVDWSGSYEQYF.